Included here is one T cell receptor beta chain sequence, with context. The length of the CDR3 is 18 residues. V was clipped by 5 bases and J by 6 bases; unmatched bases: 18. In germline, CDR1 is LNHDA, CDR2 SQIVND (reference sequence). Sequencing was performed with immunoSEQ multiplex PCR; in TCRdb, only in-frame clones are kept and a portion is missing. The table has around 92,000 clones, 93% seen once. The data originate from a study of T cell changes during pregnancy in multiple sclerosis. This receptor was obtained from a female donor with multiple sclerosis, enrolled in a pregnancy study. The source material was peripheral blood, sampled after pregnancy. This rearrangement joins TRBV19 to TRBJ2-7; TRBD2 matches 11 bases. The CDR3 loop reads CASSLVAGGQPAWGEQYF. The DNA of the CDR3 is TGTGCCAGTAGTCTAGTAGCGGGAGGGCAGCCCGCTTGGGGCGAGCAGTACTTC.